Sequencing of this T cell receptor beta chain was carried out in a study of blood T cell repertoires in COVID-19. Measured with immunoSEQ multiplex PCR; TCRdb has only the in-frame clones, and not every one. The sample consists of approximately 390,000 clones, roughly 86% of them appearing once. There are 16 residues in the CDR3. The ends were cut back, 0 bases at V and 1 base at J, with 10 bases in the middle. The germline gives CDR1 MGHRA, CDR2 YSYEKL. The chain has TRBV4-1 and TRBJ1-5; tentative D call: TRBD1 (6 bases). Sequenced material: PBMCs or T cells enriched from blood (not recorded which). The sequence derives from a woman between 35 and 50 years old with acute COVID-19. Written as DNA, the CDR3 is TGCGCCAGCAGCCAAGATGCGGGGGCCAGCAATCAGCCCCAGCATTTT. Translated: CASSQDAGASNQPQHF.